This T cell receptor (beta chain) was documented in a study of cytomegalovirus exposure and HLA in healthy donors. Regarding the study as a whole: Most CMV-associated TCR beta chains appeared HLA-restricted in a later analysis.

Per germline, CDR1 MRHNA and CDR2 SNTAGT. CDR3 size: 13 residues. V shed 4 bases and J 7 bases; nucleotides not matched to a gene: 3. PCR was performed using 60 Vbeta and 13 Jbeta primers. The assay was immunoSEQ multiplex PCR, and TCRdb's table has in-frame clones only and misses some. The sample includes around 190,000 clones, 70% to 85% of them seen just once. On this clone: Antigen specificity is unknown.

V is TRBV6-4 and J is TRBJ2-1, with 8 nucleotides matching TRBD1. Input material: PBMCs. The clonotype originates from a girl aged 2 to 9 in good health and CMV-seropositive. The CDR3 protein is CASSVQGANEQFF. In DNA form, the CDR3 reads TGTGCCAGCAGTGTTCAGGGGGCGAATGAGCAGTTCTTC.